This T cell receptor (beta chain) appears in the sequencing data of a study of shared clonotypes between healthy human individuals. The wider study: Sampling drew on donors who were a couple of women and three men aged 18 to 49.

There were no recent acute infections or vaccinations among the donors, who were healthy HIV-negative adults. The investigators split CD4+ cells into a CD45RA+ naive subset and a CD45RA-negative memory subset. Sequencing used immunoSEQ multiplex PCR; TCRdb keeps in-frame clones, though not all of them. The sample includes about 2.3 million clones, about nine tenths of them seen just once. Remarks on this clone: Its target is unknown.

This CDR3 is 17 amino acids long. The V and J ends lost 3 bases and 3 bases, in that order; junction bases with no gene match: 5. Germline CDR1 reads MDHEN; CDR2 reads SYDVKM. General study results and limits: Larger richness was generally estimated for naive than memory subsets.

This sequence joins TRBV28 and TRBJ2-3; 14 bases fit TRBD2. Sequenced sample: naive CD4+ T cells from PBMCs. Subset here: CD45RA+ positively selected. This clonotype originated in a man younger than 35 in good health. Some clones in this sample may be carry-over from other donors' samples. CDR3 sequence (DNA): TGTGCCAGCAGTTTGGGACTAGCGGGAGTGGGAACAGATACGCAGTATTTT. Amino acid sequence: CASSLGLAGVGTDTQYF.